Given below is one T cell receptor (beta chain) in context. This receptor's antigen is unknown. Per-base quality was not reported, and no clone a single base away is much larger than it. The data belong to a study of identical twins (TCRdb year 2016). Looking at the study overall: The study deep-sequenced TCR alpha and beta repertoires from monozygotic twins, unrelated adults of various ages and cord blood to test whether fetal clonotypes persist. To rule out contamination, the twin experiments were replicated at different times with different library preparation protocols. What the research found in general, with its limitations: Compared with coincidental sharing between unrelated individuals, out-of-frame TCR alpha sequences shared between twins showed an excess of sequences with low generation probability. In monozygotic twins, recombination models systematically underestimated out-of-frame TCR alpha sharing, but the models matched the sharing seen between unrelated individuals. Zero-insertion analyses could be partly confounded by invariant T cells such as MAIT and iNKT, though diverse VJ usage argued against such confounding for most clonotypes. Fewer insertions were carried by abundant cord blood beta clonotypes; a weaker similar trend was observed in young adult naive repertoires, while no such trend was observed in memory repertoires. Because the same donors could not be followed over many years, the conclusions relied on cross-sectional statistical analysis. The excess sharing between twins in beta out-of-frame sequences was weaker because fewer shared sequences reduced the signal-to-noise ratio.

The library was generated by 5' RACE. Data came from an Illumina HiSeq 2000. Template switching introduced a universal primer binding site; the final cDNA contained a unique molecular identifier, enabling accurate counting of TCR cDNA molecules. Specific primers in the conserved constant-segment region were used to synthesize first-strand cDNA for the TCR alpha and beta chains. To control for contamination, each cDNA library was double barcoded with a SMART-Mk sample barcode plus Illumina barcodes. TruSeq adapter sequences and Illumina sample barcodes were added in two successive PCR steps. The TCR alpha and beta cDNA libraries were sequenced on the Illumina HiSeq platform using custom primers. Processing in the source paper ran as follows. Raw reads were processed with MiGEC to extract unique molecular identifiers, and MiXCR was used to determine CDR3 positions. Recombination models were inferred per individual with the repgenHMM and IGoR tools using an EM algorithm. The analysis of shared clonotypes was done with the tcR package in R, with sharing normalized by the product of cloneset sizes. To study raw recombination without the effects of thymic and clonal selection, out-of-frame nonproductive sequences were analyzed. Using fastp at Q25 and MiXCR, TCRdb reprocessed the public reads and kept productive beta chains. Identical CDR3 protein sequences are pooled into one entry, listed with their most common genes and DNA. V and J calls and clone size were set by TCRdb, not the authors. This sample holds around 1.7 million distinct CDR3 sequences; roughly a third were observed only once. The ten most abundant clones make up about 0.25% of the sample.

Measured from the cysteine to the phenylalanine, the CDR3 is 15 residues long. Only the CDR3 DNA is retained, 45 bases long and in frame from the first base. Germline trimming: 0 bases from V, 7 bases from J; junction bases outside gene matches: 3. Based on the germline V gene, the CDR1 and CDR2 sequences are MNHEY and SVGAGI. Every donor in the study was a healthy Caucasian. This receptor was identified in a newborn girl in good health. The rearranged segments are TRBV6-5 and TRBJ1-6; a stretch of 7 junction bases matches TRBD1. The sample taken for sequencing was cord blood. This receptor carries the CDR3 CASSYSWDSNSPLHF. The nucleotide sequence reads TGTGCCAGCAGTTACTCGTGGGACAGCAATTCACCCCTCCACTTT.